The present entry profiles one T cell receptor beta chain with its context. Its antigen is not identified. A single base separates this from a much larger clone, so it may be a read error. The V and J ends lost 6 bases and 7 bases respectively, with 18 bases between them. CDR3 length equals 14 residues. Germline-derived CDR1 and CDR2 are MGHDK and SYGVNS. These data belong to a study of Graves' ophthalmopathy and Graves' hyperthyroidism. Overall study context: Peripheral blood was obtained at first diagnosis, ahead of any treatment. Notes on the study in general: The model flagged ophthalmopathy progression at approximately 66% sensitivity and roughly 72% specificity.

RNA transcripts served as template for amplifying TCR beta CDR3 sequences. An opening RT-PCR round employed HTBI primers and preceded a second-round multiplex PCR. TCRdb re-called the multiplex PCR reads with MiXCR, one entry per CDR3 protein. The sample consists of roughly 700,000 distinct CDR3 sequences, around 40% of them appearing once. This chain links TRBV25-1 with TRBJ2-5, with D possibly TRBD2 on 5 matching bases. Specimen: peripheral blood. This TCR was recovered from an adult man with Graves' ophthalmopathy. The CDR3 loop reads CASSLTPGGGTQYF. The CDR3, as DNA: TGTGCCAGCAGCTTAACCCCCGGAGGAGGGACCCAGTACTTC.